This TCR beta chain was recorded in a study of identical twins. Germline assignment: CDR1 SGHVS and CDR2 FNYEAQ. This CDR3 region has 15 residues. The cDNA had a unique molecular identifier and a template-switch universal primer site. TCRdb recomputed calls from the 5' RACE reads with MiXCR, one row per CDR3 protein. Of approximately 690,000 distinct CDR3 sequences detected, less than 7% appear once; the ten largest clones hold around 2%. Comments on this clonotype: A junction boundary mismatches the germline segment, possibly from a read error.

The chain employs TRBV7-6 and TRBJ2-1, with 14 positions matching TRBD2. Sequenced sample: naive T cells sorted from blood. This receptor was taken from a man in his late teens or twenties in good health. CDR3 protein: CAGSFGLAGGNEQFF. CDR3 coding DNA: TGTGCCGGCAGCTTCGGACTAGCGGGAGGCAATGAGCAGTTCTTC.